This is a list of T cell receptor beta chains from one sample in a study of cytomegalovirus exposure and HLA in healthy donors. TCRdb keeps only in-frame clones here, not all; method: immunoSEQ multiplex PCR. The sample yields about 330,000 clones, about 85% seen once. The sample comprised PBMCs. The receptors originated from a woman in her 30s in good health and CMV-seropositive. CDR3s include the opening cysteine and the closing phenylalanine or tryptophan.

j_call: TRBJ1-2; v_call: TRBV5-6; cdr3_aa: CASSFGGQVVGYTF
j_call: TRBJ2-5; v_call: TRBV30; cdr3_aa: CAWSLSSGGYQETQYF
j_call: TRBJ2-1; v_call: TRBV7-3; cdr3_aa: CASSPVAGGPVSDEQFF
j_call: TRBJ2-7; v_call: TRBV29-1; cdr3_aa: CSGRDNSYEQYF
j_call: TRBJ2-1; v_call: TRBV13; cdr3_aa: CASSPGGSGNEQFF
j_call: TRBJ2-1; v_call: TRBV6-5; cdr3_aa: CASSLQGNNEQFF
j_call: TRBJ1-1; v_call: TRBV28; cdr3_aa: CASSFPTRRTEAFF
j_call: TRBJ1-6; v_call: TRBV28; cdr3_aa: CATVKLGSYNSPLHF
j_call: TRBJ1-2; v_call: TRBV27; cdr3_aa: CARTDRISYGYTF
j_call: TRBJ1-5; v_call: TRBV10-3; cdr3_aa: CAISEEGSGGMGNQPQHF
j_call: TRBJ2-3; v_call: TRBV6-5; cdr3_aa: CASSYRGTGTDTQYF
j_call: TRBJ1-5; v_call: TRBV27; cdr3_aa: CASSLLNGVQPQHF
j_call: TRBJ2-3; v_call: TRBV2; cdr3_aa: CASSWDRHLGTDTQYF
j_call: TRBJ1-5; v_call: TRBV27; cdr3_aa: CASSFVGKANQPQHF
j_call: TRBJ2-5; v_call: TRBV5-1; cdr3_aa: CASSLVPSAGETQYF
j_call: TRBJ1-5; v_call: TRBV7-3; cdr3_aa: CASSLGLVNQPQHF
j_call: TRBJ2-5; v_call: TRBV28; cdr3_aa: CASSFSRGPGGQETQYF
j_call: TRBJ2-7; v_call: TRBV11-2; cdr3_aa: CASSAGLSYEQYF
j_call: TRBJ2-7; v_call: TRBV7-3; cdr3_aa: CASSLMIGDSYEQYF
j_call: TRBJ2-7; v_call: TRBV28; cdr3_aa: CATMSWPQGGDEQYF
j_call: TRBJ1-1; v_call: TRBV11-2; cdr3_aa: CASSALRGNTEAFF
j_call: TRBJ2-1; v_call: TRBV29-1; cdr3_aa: CSVQRLAASYNEQFF
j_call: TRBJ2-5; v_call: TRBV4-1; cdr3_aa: CASSHPDQQEDPRETQYF
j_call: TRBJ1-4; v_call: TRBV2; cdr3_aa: CASSGGNNEKLFF
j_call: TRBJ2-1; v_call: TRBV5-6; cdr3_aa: CASSPRTGGPYNEQFF
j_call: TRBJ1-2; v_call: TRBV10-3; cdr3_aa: CAISPQGVGYGYTF
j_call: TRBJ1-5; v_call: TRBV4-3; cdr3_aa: CASSQGGSVEALQNQPQHF
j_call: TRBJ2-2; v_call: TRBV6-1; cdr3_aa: CASRRDRMNTGELFF
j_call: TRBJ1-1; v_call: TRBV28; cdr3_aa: CASSLPGNTEAFF
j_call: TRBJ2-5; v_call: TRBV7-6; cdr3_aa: CASSSNHISGYQETQYF
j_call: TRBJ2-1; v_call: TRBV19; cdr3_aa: CASSIVSGRVNEQFF
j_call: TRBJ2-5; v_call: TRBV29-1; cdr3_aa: CSVVIYENSETQYF
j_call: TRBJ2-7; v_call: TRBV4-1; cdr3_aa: CASSQVRGTTYEQYF
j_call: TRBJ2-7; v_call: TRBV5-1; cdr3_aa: CASSSRTSGGPSSYEQYF
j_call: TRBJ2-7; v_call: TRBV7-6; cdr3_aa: CASSSLMTSGTYEQYF
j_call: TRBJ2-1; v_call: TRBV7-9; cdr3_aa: CASSLGTPLQFF
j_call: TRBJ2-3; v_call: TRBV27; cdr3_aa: CASSLSSGLRTQYF
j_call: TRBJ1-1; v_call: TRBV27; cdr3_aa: CASSLTFSQHLNTEAFF
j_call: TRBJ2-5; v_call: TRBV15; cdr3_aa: CATRQNQETQYF
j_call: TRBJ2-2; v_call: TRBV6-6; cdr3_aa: CASSPSRDRNTGELFF
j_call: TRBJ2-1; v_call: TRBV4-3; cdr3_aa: CASSQIRGDEQFF
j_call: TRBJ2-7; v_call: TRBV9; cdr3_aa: CASSVEDSYEQYF